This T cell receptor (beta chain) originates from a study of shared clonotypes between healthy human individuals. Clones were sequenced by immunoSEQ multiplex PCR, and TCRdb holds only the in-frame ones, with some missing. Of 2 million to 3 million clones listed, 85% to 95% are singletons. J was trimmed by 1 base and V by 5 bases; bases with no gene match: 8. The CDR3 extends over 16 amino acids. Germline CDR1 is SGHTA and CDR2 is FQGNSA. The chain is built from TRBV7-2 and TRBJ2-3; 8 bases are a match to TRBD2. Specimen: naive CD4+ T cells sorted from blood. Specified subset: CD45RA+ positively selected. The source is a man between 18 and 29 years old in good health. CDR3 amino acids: CASSPLLAVGTDTQYF. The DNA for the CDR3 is TGTGCCAGCAGCCCCCTACTAGCGGTGGGCACAGATACGCAGTATTTT.